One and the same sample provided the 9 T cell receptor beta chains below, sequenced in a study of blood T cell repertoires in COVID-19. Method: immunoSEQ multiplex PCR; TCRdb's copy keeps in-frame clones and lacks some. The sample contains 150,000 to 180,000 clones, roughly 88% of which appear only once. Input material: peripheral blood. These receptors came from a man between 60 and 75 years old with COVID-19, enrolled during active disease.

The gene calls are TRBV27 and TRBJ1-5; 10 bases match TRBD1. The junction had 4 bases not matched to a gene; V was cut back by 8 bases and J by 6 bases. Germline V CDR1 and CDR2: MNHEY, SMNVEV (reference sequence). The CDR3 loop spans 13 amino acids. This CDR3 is CASAGTGVQPQHF. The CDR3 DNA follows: TGTGCCAGCGCCGGGACAGGGGTTCAGCCCCAGCATTTT.

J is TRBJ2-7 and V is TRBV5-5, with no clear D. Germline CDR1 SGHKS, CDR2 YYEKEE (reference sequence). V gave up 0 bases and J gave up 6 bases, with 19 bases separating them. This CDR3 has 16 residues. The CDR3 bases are TGTGCCAGCAGCTTGGTAGCAAGTGCCTCGGGTCGCGAGCAGTACTTC. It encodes CASSLVASASGREQYF.

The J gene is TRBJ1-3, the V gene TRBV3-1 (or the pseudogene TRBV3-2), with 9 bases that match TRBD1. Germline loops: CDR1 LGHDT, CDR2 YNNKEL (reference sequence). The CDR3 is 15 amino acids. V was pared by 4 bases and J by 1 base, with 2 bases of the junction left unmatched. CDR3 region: CASSRQGGSGNTIYF. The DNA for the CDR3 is TGTGCCAGCAGCCGACAGGGGGGATCTGGAAACACCATATATTTT.

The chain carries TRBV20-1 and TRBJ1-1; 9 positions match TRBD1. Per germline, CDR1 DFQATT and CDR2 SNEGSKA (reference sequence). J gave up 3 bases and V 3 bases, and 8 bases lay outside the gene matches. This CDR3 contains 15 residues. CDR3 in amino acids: CSASMTGGSDTEAFF. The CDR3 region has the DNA TGCAGTGCTAGTATGACAGGGGGGTCGGACACTGAAGCTTTCTTT.

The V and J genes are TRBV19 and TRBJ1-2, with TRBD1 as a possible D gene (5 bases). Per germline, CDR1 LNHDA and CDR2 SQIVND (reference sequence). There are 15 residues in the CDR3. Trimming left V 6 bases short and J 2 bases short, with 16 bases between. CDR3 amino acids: CASRSTQGRNYGYTF. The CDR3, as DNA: TGTGCCAGTAGGTCCACCCAGGGCCGAAACTATGGCTACACCTTC.

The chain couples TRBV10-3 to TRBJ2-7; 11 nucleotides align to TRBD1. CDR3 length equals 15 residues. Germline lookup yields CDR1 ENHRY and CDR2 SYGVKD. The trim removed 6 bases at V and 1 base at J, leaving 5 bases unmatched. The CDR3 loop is CAISFGQGASYEQYF. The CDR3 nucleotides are TGTGCCATCAGCTTTGGACAGGGGGCATCCTACGAGCAGTACTTC.

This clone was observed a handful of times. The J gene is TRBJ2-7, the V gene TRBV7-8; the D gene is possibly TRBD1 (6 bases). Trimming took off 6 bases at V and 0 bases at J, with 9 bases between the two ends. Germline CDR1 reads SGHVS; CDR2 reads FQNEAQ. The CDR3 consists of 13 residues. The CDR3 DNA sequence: TGTGCCAGCAGTTACAGGGTCTCCTACGAGCAGTACTTC. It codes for CASSYRVSYEQYF. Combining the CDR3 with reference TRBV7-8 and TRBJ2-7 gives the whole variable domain GAGVSQSPRYKVAKRGQDVALRCDPISGHVSLFWYQQALGQGPEFLTYFQNEAQLDKSGLPSDRFFAERPEGSVSTLKIQRTQQEDSAVYLCASSYRVSYEQYFGPGTRLTVT.

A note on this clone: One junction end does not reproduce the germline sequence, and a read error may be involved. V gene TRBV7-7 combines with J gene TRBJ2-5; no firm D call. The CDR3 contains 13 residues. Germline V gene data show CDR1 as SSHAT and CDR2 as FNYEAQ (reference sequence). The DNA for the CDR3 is TGTGCTAGCAGCTTGGCCCGAAAAGAGACCCAGTACTTC. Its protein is CASSLARKETQYF. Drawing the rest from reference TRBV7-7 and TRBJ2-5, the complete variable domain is GAGVSQSPRYKVTKRGQDVTLRCDPISSHATLYWYQQALGQGPEFLTYFNYEAQPDKSGLPSDRFSAERPEGSISTLTIQRTEQRDSAMYRCASSLARKETQYFGPGTRLLVL.

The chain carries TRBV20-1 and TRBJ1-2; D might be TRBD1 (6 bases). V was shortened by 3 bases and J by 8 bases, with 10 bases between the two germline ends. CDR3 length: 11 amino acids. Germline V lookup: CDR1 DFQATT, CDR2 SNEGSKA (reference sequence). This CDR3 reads CSASPGTGYTF. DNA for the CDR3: TGCAGTGCTAGCCCTGGGACAGGCTACACCTTC.